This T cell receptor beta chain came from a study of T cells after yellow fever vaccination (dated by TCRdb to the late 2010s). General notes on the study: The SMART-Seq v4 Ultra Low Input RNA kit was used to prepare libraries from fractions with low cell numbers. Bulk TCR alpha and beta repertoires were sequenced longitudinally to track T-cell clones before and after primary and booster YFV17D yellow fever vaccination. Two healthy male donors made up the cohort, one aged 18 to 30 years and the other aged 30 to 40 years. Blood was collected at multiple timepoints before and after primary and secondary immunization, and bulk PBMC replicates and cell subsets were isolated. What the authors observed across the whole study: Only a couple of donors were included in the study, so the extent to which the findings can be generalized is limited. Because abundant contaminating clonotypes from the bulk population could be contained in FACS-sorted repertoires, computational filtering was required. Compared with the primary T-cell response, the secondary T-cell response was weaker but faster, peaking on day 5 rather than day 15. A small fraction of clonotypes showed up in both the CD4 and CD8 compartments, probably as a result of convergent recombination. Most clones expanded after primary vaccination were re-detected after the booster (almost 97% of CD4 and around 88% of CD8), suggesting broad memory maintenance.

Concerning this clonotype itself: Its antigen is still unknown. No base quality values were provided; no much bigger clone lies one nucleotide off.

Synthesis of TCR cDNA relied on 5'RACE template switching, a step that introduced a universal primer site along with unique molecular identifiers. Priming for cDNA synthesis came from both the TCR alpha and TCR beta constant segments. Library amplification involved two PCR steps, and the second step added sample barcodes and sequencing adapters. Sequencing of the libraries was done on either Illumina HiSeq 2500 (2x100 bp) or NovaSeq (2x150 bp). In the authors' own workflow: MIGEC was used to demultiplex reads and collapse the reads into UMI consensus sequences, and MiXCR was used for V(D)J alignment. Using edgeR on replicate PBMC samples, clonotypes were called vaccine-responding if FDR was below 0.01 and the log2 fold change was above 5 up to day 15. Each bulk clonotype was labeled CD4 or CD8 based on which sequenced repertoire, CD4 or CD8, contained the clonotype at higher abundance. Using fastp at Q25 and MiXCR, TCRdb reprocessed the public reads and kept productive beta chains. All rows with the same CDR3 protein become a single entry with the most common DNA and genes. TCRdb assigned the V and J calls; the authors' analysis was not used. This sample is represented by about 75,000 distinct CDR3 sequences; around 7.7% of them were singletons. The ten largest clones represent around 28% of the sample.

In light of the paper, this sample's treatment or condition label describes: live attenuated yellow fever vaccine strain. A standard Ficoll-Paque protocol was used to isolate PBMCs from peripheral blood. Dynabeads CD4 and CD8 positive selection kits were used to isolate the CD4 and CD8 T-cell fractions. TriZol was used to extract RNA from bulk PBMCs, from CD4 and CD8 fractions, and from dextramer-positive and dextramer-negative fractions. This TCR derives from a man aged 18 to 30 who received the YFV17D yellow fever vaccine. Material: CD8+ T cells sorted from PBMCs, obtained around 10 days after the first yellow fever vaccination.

The DNA reads TGCGCCAGCAGCCGTTACTCAGATACGCAGTATTTT. It encodes CASSRYSDTQYF. The V and J genes are TRBV4-3 and TRBJ2-3; no D gene is confidently identified. CDR1 and CDR2 are drawn from the germline V gene: LGHNA, YSLEER. The trim is 4 bases for V and 4 bases for J, with a gap of 6 bases between the germline ends. The CDR3 measures 12 amino acids from cysteine to phenylalanine. The entry retains the CDR3 DNA only, 36 bases that are in frame from base 1.